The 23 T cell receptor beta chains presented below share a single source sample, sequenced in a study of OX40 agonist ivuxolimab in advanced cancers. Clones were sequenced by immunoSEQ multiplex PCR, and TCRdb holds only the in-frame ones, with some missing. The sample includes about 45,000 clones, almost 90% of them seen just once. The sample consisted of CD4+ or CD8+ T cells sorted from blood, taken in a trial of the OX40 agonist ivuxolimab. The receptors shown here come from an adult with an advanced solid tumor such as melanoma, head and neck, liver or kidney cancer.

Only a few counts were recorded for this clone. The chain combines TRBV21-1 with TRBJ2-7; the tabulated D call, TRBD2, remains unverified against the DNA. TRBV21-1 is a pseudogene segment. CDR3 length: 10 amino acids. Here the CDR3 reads CASNKGSLYF. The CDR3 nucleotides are TGTGCCAGCAACAAGGGGAGTCTGTACTTC.

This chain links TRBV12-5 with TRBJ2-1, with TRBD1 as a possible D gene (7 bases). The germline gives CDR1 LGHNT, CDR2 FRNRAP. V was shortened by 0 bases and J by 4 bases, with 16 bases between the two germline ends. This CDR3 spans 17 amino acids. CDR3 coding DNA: TGTGCTAGTGGTTTGGTACTGGAGGGGGCGGCTTACAATGAGCAGTTCTTC. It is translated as CASGLVLEGAAYNEQFF. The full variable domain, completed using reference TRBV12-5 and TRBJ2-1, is DARVTQTPRHKVTEMGQEVTMRCQPILGHNTVFWYRQTMMQGLELLAYFRNRAPLDDSGMPKDRFSAEMPDATLATLKIQPSEPRDSAVYFCASGLVLEGAAYNEQFFGPGTRLTVL.

The CDR3 loop reads CASSLGQGVFEGQYF. CDR3 coding DNA: TGTGCCAGCAGCTTAGGACAGGGGGTTTTTGAGGGGCAGTACTTC. The chain is built from TRBV7-8 and TRBJ2-7; 9 positions match TRBD1. This CDR3 contains 15 residues. Trimming at V came to 1 base and at J to 9 bases, leaving 10 bases not matched to a gene. CDR1 is SGHVS and CDR2 is FQNEAQ in the germline V gene.

DNA for the CDR3: TGTGCCAGCAGCTTAGGTTCTAAGGGCCCGGGGCCCCAGCATTTT. It specifies CASSLGSKGPGPQHF. This rearrangement joins TRBV7-2 to TRBJ1-5; D ambiguous. CDR1 is SGHTA and CDR2 is FQGNSA in the germline V gene. The CDR3 runs 15 residues. V shed 1 base and J shed 9 bases, with 16 bases lying between them. The entire variable domain, with the rest obtained from reference TRBV7-2 and TRBJ1-5, is as follows: GAGVSQSPSNKVTEKGKDVELRCDPISGHTALYWYRQSLGQGLEFLIYFQGNSAPDKSGLPSDRFSAERTGGSVSTLTIQRTQQEDSAVYLCASSLGSKGPGPQHFGDGTRLSIL.

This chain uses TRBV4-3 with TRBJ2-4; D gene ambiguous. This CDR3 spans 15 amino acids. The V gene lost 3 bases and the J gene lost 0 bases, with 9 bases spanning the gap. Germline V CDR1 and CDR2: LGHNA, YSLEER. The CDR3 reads CASSQSWEAKNIQYF. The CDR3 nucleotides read TGCGCCAGCAGCCAGAGTTGGGAAGCCAAAAACATTCAGTACTTC.

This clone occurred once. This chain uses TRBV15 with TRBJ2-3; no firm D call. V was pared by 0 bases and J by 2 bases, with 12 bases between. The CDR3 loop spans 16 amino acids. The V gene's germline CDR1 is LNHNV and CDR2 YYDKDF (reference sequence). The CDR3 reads CATSRDPDGSTDTQYF. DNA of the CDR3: TGTGCCACCAGCAGAGATCCCGACGGATCCACAGATACGCAGTATTTT.

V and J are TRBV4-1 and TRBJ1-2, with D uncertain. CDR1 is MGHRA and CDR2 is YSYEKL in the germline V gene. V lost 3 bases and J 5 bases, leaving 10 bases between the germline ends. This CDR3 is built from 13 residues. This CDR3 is CASSQGNGYGYTF. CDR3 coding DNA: TGCGCCAGCAGCCAGGGGAACGGATATGGCTACACCTTC.

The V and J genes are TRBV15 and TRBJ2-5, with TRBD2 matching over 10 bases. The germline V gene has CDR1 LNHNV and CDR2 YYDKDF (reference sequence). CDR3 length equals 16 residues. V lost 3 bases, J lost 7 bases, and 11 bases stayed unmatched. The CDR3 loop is CATSRVAGGAFGTQYF. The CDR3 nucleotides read TGTGCCACCAGCAGGGTAGCGGGGGGCGCGTTTGGGACCCAGTACTTC.

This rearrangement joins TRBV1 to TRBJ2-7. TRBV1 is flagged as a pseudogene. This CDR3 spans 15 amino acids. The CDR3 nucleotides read TGCACCAGCAGCCAAGGCCCCGGCCTTTCTTACGAGCAGTACTTC. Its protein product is CTSSQGPGLSYEQYF.

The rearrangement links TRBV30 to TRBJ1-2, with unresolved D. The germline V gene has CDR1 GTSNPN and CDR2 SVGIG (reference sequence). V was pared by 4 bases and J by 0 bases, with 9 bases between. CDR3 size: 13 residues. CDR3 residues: CAWTSGTNYGYTF. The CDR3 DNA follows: TGTGCCTGGACCTCCGGGACTAACTATGGCTACACCTTC.

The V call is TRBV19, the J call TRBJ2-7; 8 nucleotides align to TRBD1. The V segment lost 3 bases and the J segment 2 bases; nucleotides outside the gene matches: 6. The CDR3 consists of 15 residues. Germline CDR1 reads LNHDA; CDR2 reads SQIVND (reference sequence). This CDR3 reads CASSIDRGLTYEQYF. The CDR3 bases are TGTGCCAGTAGTATTGACAGGGGACTCACCTACGAGCAGTACTTC.

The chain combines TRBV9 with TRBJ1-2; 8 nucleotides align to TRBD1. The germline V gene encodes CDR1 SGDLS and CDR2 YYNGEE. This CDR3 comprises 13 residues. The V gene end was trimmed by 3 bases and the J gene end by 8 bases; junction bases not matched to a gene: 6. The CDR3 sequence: CASSARTGRGYTF. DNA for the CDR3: TGTGCCAGCAGCGCTCGGACAGGGAGAGGCTACACCTTC. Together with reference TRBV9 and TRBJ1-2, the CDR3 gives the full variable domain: DSGVTQTPKHLITATGQRVTLRCSPRSGDLSVYWYQQSLDQGLQFLIQYYNGEERAKGNILERFSAQQFPDLHSELNLSSLELGDSALYFCASSARTGRGYTFGSGTRLTVV.

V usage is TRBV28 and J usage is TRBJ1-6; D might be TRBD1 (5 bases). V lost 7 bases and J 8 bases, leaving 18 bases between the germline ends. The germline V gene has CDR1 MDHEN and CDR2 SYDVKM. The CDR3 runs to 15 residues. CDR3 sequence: CASTQSRGRYSPLHF. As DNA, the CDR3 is TGTGCCAGCACACAGAGTAGGGGCAGATATTCACCCCTCCACTTT.

CDR3 bases: TGTGCCAGCAGTTTTTCACAGGCCTGGAACACTGAAGCTTTCTTT. Amino acid sequence: CASSFSQAWNTEAFF. V is TRBV28 and J is TRBJ1-1, with D possibly being TRBD1 (5 bases). Between the trimmed V and J ends, which lost 3 bases and 1 base, there was a span of 12 bases. Germline V gives CDR1 MDHEN, CDR2 SYDVKM. The CDR3 contains 15 residues.

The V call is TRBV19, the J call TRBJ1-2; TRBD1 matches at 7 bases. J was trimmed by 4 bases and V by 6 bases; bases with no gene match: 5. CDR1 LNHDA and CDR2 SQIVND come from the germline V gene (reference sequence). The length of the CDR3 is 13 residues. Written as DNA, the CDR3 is TGTGCCAGTAGATCCGGGACAGCCTATGGCTACACCTTC. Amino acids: CASRSGTAYGYTF. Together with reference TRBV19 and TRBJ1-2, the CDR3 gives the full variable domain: DGGITQSPKYLFRKEGQNVTLSCEQNLNHDAMYWYRQDPGQGLRLIYYSQIVNDFQKGDIAEGYSVSREKKESFPLTVTSAQKNPTAFYLCASRSGTAYGYTFGSGTRLTVV.

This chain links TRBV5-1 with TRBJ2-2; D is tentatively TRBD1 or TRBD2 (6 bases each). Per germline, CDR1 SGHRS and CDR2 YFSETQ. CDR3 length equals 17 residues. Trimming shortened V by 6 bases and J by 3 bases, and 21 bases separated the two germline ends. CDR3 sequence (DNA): TGCGCCAGCAACTTCTTGGGGGGCCAGGGCTACACCGGGGAGCTGTTTTTT. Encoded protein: CASNFLGGQGYTGELFF.

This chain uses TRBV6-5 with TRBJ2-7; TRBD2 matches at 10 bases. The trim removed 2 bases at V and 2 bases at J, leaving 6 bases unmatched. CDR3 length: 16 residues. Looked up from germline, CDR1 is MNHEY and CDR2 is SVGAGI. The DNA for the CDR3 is TGTGCCAGCAGTTACACAACTAGCGGGACCCCCTACGAGCAGTACTTC. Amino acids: CASSYTTSGTPYEQYF.

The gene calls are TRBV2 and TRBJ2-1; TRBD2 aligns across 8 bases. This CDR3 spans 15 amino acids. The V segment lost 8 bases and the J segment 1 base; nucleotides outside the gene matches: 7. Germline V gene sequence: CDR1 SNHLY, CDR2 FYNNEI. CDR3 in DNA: TGTGCCAGCGGAGGGGGACTAGGTTCCTACAATGAGCAGTTCTTC. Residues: CASGGGLGSYNEQFF.

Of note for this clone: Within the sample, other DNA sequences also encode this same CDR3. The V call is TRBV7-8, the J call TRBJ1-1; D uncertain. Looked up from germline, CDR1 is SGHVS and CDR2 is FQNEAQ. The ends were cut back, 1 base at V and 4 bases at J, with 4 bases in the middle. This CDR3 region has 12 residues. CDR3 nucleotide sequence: TGTGCCAGCAGCTTAGAACCCACTGAAGCTTTCTTT. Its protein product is CASSLEPTEAFF.

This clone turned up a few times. The CDR3 DNA reads TGTGCCAGTAGTGTATTAGCGGAGGTCACAGATACGCAGTATTTT. Protein: CASSVLAEVTDTQYF. This sequence joins TRBV19 and TRBJ2-3; D is perhaps TRBD2 (6 bases). Germline CDR1 LNHDA, CDR2 SQIVND (reference sequence). There are 15 residues in the CDR3. With 5 bases removed from V and 2 bases from J, the gap between germline ends came to 14 bases.

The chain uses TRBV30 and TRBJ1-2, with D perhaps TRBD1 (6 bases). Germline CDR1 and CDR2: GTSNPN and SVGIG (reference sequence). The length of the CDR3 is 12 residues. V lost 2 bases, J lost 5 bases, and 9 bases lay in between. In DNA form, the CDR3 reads TGTGCCTGGAGTTCAGGGGATTATGGCTACACCTTC. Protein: CAWSSGDYGYTF.

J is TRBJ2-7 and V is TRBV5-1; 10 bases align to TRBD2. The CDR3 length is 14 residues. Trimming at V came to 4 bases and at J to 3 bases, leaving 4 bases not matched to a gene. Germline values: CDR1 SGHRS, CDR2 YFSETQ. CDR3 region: CASSSSSGGYEQYF. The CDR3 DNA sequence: TGCGCCAGCAGCAGCTCTAGCGGGGGCTACGAGCAGTACTTC.

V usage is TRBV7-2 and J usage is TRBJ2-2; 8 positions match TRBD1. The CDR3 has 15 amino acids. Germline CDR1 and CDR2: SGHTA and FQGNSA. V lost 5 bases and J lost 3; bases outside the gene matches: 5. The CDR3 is CASSVRGRDTGELFF. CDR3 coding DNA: TGTGCCAGCAGCGTCAGGGGGCGCGACACCGGGGAGCTGTTTTTT.